The 19 T cell receptor beta chains presented below share a single source sample, sequenced in a study of T cell clonotyping in hematopoietic cell transplantation. Assay used: immunoSEQ multiplex PCR; TCRdb lists only in-frame clones, some missing. Of more than 9,500 clones listed, around 93% are singletons. The sample was peripheral blood mononuclear cells. Receptors were obtained from a woman between 45 and 65 years old in good health. Some clones in this sample may be carry-over from other donors' samples.

The chain links TRBV10-3 to TRBJ2-3; no firm D call. The CDR3 totals 13 residues. Germline CDR1 and CDR2: ENHRY and SYGVKD. The V end was cut by 0 bases, the J end by 10 bases, with 11 bases between. The CDR3 sequence: CAISESKSISQYF. As DNA, the CDR3 is TGTGCCATCAGTGAGTCTAAAAGCATCTCGCAGTATTTT.

This chain connects TRBV13 to TRBJ2-7, with 10 bases that match TRBD1. Germline V lookup: CDR1 PRHDT, CDR2 FYEKMQ (reference sequence). The CDR3 has 15 residues. The junction had 8 bases not matched to a gene; V was cut back by 2 bases and J by 7 bases. The CDR3 nucleotides read TGTGCCAGCAGCTTATGGGACAGGGGAGGCTGGGAGCAGTACTTC. This translates into CASSLWDRGGWEQYF.

This sequence joins TRBV10-1 and TRBJ1-4; 10 positions match TRBD1. The CDR3 is 17 amino acids. Germline-derived CDR1 and CDR2 are WNHNN and SYGVQD (reference sequence). The V segment lost 6 bases and the J segment 4 bases; nucleotides outside the gene matches: 11. This CDR3 reads CASRAGQGSHSNEKLFF. The CDR3 DNA follows: TGCGCCAGCAGGGCGGGACAGGGGAGTCATAGTAATGAAAAACTGTTTTTT.

The rearrangement uses TRBV27 and TRBJ1-6; unclear D gene. The CDR3 covers 14 residues. The germline gives CDR1 MNHEY, CDR2 SMNVEV (reference sequence). The germline V and J ends were trimmed by 2 bases and 7 bases, with 9 bases remaining between them. Written as DNA, the CDR3 is TGTGCCAGCAGTTTAGGCCAGACGAATTCACCCCTCCACTTT. It yields the protein CASSLGQTNSPLHF.

V is TRBV29-1 and J is TRBJ1-5, with 10 positions matching TRBD1. Germline V gene lookup returns CDR1 SQVTM and CDR2 ANQGSEA. This CDR3 region has 16 residues. The V and J ends lost 7 bases and 2 bases, in that order; junction bases with no gene match: 11. The CDR3 sequence is CSAFDRGPGGNQPQHF. For the CDR3, the DNA is TGCAGCGCATTCGACAGGGGGCCAGGGGGCAATCAGCCCCAGCATTTT.

This chain joins TRBV20-1 and TRBJ2-5; D is uncertain. The length of the CDR3 is 11 residues. CDR1 is DFQATT, CDR2 SNEGSKA, per germline (reference sequence). V lost 6 bases to trimming and J lost 7 bases, with 12 bases between them. The CDR3 loop reads CSARTRWTQYF. The CDR3, as DNA: TGCAGTGCCCGCACAAGATGGACCCAGTACTTC.

This chain connects TRBV19 to TRBJ1-4, with TRBD1 identical over 8 bases. V lost 7 bases and J lost 5; bases outside the gene matches: 6. The CDR3 has 14 amino acids. The germline CDR1 and CDR2 sequences are LNHDA and SQIVND (reference sequence). CDR3 bases: TGTGCCAGTAATCGGGACAGGCTAAATGAAAAACTGTTTTTT. Translating it yields CASNRDRLNEKLFF.

The V and J genes are TRBV5-4 and TRBJ1-3, with 7 bases fitting TRBD1. The germline CDR1 and CDR2 sequences are SGHNT and YYREEE (reference sequence). V lost 1 base, J lost 4 bases, and 5 bases stayed unmatched. This CDR3 is 15 amino acids long. In DNA, the CDR3 is TGTGCCAGCAGCTTGACCGGGACAGCCGGAAACACCATATATTTT. Protein sequence: CASSLTGTAGNTIYF.

This rearrangement joins TRBV4-3 to TRBJ2-1, with D unclear. Trimming pared 0 bases from V and 0 bases from J, leaving 9 bases between. Germline-derived CDR1 and CDR2 are LGHNA and YSLEER. The CDR3 covers 16 residues. CDR3 sequence reads: CASSQDVVLSYNEQFF. The CDR3 region has the DNA TGCGCCAGCAGCCAAGATGTAGTGCTCTCCTACAATGAGCAGTTCTTC.

The CDR3 here is CASSLARTGGGYGYTF. As DNA, the CDR3 is TGTGCCAGCAGCTTAGCGAGGACAGGCGGGGGGTATGGCTACACCTTC. The chain combines TRBV7-8 with TRBJ1-2; 7 nucleotides match TRBD1. CDR1 and CDR2 (germline): SGHVS, FQNEAQ. Losses at the gene ends were 0 bases for V and 5 bases for J; bases not matched to a gene: 9. This CDR3 comprises 16 residues. Full variable domain (remainder filled in from reference TRBV7-8 and TRBJ1-2): GAGVSQSPRYKVAKRGQDVALRCDPISGHVSLFWYQQALGQGPEFLTYFQNEAQLDKSGLPSDRFFAERPEGSVSTLKIQRTQQEDSAVYLCASSLARTGGGYGYTFGSGTRLTVV.

The table lists this clone with a count of one. The chain is built from TRBV6-1 and TRBJ1-6; D is possibly TRBD1 (5 bases). V was cut by 2 bases and J by 7 bases, with 9 bases left in between. CDR3 length equals 14 residues. Germline-derived CDR1 and CDR2 are MNHNS and SASEGT. CDR3 coding DNA: TGTGCCAGCAGTGAACAAACAGGCAATTCACCCCTCCACTTT. This sequence encodes CASSEQTGNSPLHF.

The CDR3: CASSFQTGGTEAFF. The CDR3 coding sequence is TGTGCCAGCAGCTTCCAGACAGGGGGCACTGAAGCTTTCTTT. The chain couples TRBV7-8 to TRBJ1-1; 9 nucleotides align to TRBD1. Germline loops: CDR1 SGHVS, CDR2 FQNEAQ. V shed 3 bases, J shed 4 bases, and the junction held 3 bases outside the gene matches. The length of the CDR3 is 14 residues.

The chain couples TRBV7-9 to TRBJ2-2; the D gene is possibly TRBD1 (5 bases). Germline CDR1 and CDR2: SEHNR and FQNEAQ (reference sequence). Trimming took off 5 bases at V and 0 bases at J, with 7 bases between the two ends. CDR3 size: 14 residues. Here the CDR3 DNA reads TGTGCCAGCAGCAGGGGTACGAACACCGGGGAGCTGTTTTTT. Its translation: CASSRGTNTGELFF.

The chain couples TRBV5-6 to TRBJ1-6; D is ambiguous. The V gene's germline CDR1 is SGHDT and CDR2 YYEEEE. V was cut by 1 base and J by 0 bases, with 8 bases left in between. This CDR3 region has 16 residues. The CDR3 reads CASSLTGGSYNSPLHF. The CDR3 nucleotides read TGTGCCAGCAGCTTGACTGGTGGCTCCTATAATTCACCCCTCCACTTT.

The rearrangement uses TRBV11-2 and TRBJ2-3; unclear D gene. V was shortened by 2 bases and J by 2 bases, with 23 bases between the two germline ends. Germline CDR1 reads SGHAT; CDR2 reads FQNNGV. This CDR3 is 19 amino acids long. The CDR3 loop is CASSLSQWSGAKLTDTQYF. For the CDR3, the DNA is TGTGCCAGCAGCTTATCGCAATGGTCCGGCGCGAAGCTCACAGATACGCAGTATTTT.

This clone was seen a single time. The chain carries TRBV7-6 and TRBJ1-1; perhaps TRBD1 as D (6 bases). Germline V lookup: CDR1 SGHVS, CDR2 FNYEAQ. The CDR3 consists of 13 residues. V gave up 3 bases and J gave up 5 bases, with 10 bases separating them. In DNA form, the CDR3 reads TGTGCCAGCAGCTTCAACAGGGATACTGAAGCTTTCTTT. This gives the protein CASSFNRDTEAFF.

The chain joins TRBV21-1 to TRBJ1-2; TRBD1, the D gene given by the table, was not confirmed from the DNA. TRBV21-1 is reported as a pseudogene. CDR3 length: 12 residues. The CDR3, as DNA: TGTGCCAGCAGGACAGGGATTTACGGCTACACCTTC. Translating it yields CASRTGIYGYTF.

The chain joins TRBV28 to TRBJ2-5; D may be TRBD1 or TRBD2 (5 bases each). Per germline, CDR1 MDHEN and CDR2 SYDVKM. This CDR3 spans 14 amino acids. V was shortened by 6 bases and J by 2 bases, with 13 bases between the two germline ends. CDR3 sequence reads: CASSLLGVQETQYF. CDR3 in DNA: TGTGCCAGCAGCCTACTAGGGGTGCAAGAGACCCAGTACTTC.

V gene TRBV28 combines with J gene TRBJ2-7, with 9 bases identical to TRBD1. CDR3 length: 14 residues. Per the germline V gene, CDR1 is MDHEN and CDR2 is SYDVKM. V was pared by 8 bases and J by 3 bases, with 8 bases of the junction left unmatched. The CDR3 nucleotides read TGTGCCAGCTGTCCGGGACAGGGAATCTACGAGCAGTACTTC. Its protein is CASCPGQGIYEQYF.